This T cell receptor beta chain was captured in a study of shared clonotypes between healthy human individuals. J gave up 6 bases and V 3 bases, and 6 bases lay outside the gene matches. The length of the CDR3 is 15 residues. The germline V gene encodes CDR1 MNHEY and CDR2 SMNVEV (reference sequence). TCRdb keeps only in-frame clones here, not all; method: immunoSEQ multiplex PCR. The sample holds about 1.9 million clones; 80% to 95% are singletons and the top ten take 1.5% to 2%. Naive CD8 cells, CD45RO-negative and positively selected for CCR7, excluded terminally differentiated effector memory CD45RA+ cells.

The specimen was naive CD8+ T cells from PBMCs. This TCR was sampled from a man younger than 30 in good health. Some clones in this sample may be carry-over from other donors' samples. The chain combines TRBV27 with TRBJ1-5; 9 nucleotides line up with TRBD1. The CDR3 spells CASSLDRGGSQPQHF. CDR3 bases: TGTGCCAGCAGTTTGGACAGGGGAGGCTCTCAGCCCCAGCATTTT.